This entry concerns a single T cell receptor beta chain. Its antigen is as yet unknown. CDR1 LGHNA and CDR2 YSLEER come from the germline V gene. The CDR3 spans 15 residues. Trimming removed 4 bases at V and 1 base at J, with 10 bases between. Measured with immunoSEQ multiplex PCR; TCRdb has only the in-frame clones, and not every one. The repertoire includes around 100,000 clones, around 89% of them detected once, and roughly 7.7% sits in the top ten. This sample is drawn from a study of T cell responses to AZD1222 COVID-19 vaccine. The study, taken as a whole, reports: Rises in breadth and depth of Spike-specific TCRs came after two AZD1222 doses. Repertoire collection took place solely once the T cell response had peaked.

The sample was peripheral blood, taken on day 0 of AZD1222 vaccination. This clonotype was obtained from an adult in good health. The chain couples TRBV4-3 to TRBJ1-4; TRBD1 might be the D (6 bases). The CDR3 bases are TGCGCCAGCAGCCTCACAGGGTTAACTAATGAAAAACTGTTTTTT. This encodes CASSLTGLTNEKLFF.